These T cell receptor beta chains were read from a single sample in a study of OX40 agonist ivuxolimab in advanced cancers. Data came from immunoSEQ multiplex PCR; TCRdb stores just in-frame clones and leaves some out. The sample yields tens of thousands of clones, 86% seen once. Sequencing was performed on CD4+ or CD8+ T cells sorted from blood, taken in a trial of the OX40 agonist ivuxolimab. The receptor source for this set is an adult with an advanced solid tumor such as melanoma, head and neck, liver or kidney cancer. Both conserved end residues are part of each CDR3. D genes are given only for firm matches. Expanded clones get a size class; other rows say once, few or many, or leave the size out.

NA	TRBV15	NA	TRBJ1-1	TGTGCCACCAGCAAGACAGCTATGAACACTGAAGCTTTCTTT	CATSKTAMNTEAFF
NA	TRBV28	NA	TRBJ2-3	TGTGCCAGCAGTTTGGCTGTTTTAGTGGGGGGCTTAGATACGCAGTATTTT	CASSLAVLVGGLDTQYF
NA	TRBV10-3	TRBD2	TRBJ2-2	TGTGCCACAGGGACTAGCGGGAGGGGGACCGGGGAGCTGTTTTTT	CATGTSGRGTGELFF
NA	TRBV30	TRBD1	TRBJ2-4	TGTGCCTGGAGAGGGCAAATAGGACAGGGCAGGGGAAACATTCAGTACTTC	CAWRGQIGQGRGNIQYF
NA	TRBV11-2	NA	TRBJ2-7	TGTGCCAGCAGCTTAGAGTCCCGGAGTCCCTACGAGCAGTACTTC	CASSLESRSPYEQYF
once	TRBV9	NA	TRBJ2-5	TGTGCCAGCAGCGCCGGGACTGTAGTGGGGGAGACCCAGTACTTC	CASSAGTVVGETQYF
NA	TRBV19	TRBD1	TRBJ1-2	TGTGCCAGTAGTAGAGGGACAGGGTTCGGGGGCTATGGCTACACCTTC	CASSRGTGFGGYGYTF
NA	TRBV5-6	NA	TRBJ1-3	TGTGCCAGCAGCTCCTGGGGGGGAAACACCATATATTTT	CASSSWGGNTIYF
NA	TRBV11-2	TRBD2	TRBJ2-3	TGTGCCAGCAGCTGGGGACTAGCGGAAGATACGCAGTATTTT	CASSWGLAEDTQYF
once	TRBV5-4	TRBD2	TRBJ2-3	TGTGCCAGCGGACATAGCGGGGGGGTAACAGATACGCAGTATTTT	CASGHSGGVTDTQYF
NA	TRBV19	NA	TRBJ2-3	TGTGCCAGTAGTATAAGCTGGGATACGCAGTATTTT	CASSISWDTQYF
NA	TRBV27	NA	TRBJ2-7	TGTGCCAGCAGTTTAGAGTCGGGCTCTACGGGCTCCTACGAGCAGTACTTC	CASSLESGSTGSYEQYF
NA	TRBV7-8	NA	TRBJ1-4	TGTGCCAGCAGCTTAGGGCAGGGCGGTGAAAAACTGTTTTTT	CASSLGQGGEKLFF
NA	TRBV6-5	NA	TRBJ1-2	TGTGCCAGCAGTTCTGGGGGGCCCTACTATGGCTACACCTTC	CASSSGGPYYGYTF
NA	TRBV28	TRBD1	TRBJ1-6	TGTGCCAGCTCCATCCCGGGACAGGGGATTTCACCCCTCCACTTT	CASSIPGQGISPLHF
once	TRBV7-7	TRBD2	TRBJ2-2	TGTGCCAGCAGCTTAGGGATCGCTAGCGGGGCGGCCGGGGAGCTGTTTTTT	CASSLGIASGAAGELFF
once	TRBV5-1	TRBD1	TRBJ1-2	TGCGCCAGCAGCTTAGACAGGGGAAACTATGGCTACACCTTC	CASSLDRGNYGYTF